The clone carrying this T cell receptor beta chain was seen once. Its antigen is unidentified. Exposure to brentuximab vedotin varied, and each patient had relapsed following autologous stem cell transplantation. Researchers pulled CD8+ T cells out of thawed PBMCs using magnetic negative selection. The method was immunoSEQ multiplex PCR; TCRdb's version includes in-frame clones alone and lacks a portion of them. The table includes fewer than 3,000 clones, around 70% detected once. V was cut by 4 bases and J by 1 base, with 10 bases left in between. CDR1 SGHTA and CDR2 FQGTGA come from the germline V gene. This CDR3 spans 14 amino acids. This entry comes from a study of PD-1 blockade in classical Hodgkin lymphoma. Study-wide findings and caveats: In newly diagnosed patients, baseline TCR diversity was reportedly below that of healthy donors.

The rearrangement uses TRBV7-3 and TRBJ2-5, with TRBD2 as a possible D gene (6 bases). The sequence came from a human donor with classical Hodgkin lymphoma. Here the sequenced sample was CD8+ T cells from blood, taken at baseline. The CDR3 sequence: CASSSYGGQETQYF. The CDR3 region has the DNA TGTGCCAGCAGCTCTTACGGGGGCCAAGAGACCCAGTACTTC.